The 17 T cell receptor beta chains reported below all come from one sample, sequenced in a study of blood T cell repertoires in COVID-19 (dated by TCRdb to about 2020). Library preparation used the immunoSEQ multiplex PCR assay. Entries here come from immuneACCESS through TCRdb and include only in-frame sequences with V and J called. Some clones fail to appear in such tables; in the studies checked, an unresolved V gene covers under half of the shortfall, and the cause of the remainder is unknown. The sample contains about 57,000 clones, around 90% of them found a single time. The biggest ten clones account for 22% of the sample. Sequencing was performed on peripheral blood. These receptors all come from a woman older than 75 with COVID-19, enrolled during active disease.

The genes are TRBV4-2 and TRBJ2-4; the D gene is possibly TRBD1 (6 bases). V dropped 6 bases and J dropped 1 base, with 7 bases sitting between them. Germline V gene data show CDR1 as LGHNA and CDR2 as YNFKEQ. The CDR3 consists of 13 residues. CDR3 DNA: TGTGCCAGCAGTGGACAGGCCAAAAACATTCAGTACTTC. It translates to CASSGQAKNIQYF.

The chain employs TRBV20-1 and TRBJ1-1, with TRBD1 as a possible D gene (6 bases). Trimming removed 3 bases at V and 4 bases at J, with 12 bases between. Germline CDR1 and CDR2: DFQATT and SNEGSKA (reference sequence). The CDR3 runs 13 residues. The DNA for the CDR3 is TGCAGTGCTAGTCCGGGGGGCACCACTGAAGCTTTCTTT. Residues: CSASPGGTTEAFF.

This chain links TRBV7-9 with TRBJ1-2; 8 bases are a match to TRBD1. V lost 5 bases, J lost 4 bases, and 6 bases stayed unmatched. The CDR3 covers 14 residues. Germline-derived CDR1 and CDR2 are SEHNR and FQNEAQ (reference sequence). CDR3 bases: TGTGCCAGCAGCCGACCGGACAGGGTCTATGGCTACACCTTC. It yields the protein CASSRPDRVYGYTF.

The chain links TRBV6-5 to TRBJ2-7, with D possibly matching TRBD2 (6 bases). V was pared by 7 bases and J by 5 bases, with 18 bases between. Germline V gene sequence: CDR1 MNHEY, CDR2 SVGAGI. The CDR3 extends over 14 amino acids. The CDR3: CASTDRGLGHEQYF. The CDR3 region has the DNA TGTGCCAGCACCGACCGGGGGTTGGGTCACGAGCAGTACTTC.

This chain connects TRBV18 to TRBJ2-7; no definite D call. V was clipped by 2 bases and J by 0 bases, with 11 bases between them. The CDR3 has 15 amino acids. The germline V gene encodes CDR1 KGHSH and CDR2 LQKENI. CDR3 bases: TGTGCCAGCTCACCAAATCAGCAGGCCTCCTACGAGCAGTACTTC. The encoded protein is CASSPNQQASYEQYF.

The chain couples TRBV5-1 to TRBJ2-2, with 8 bases that match TRBD1. This CDR3 spans 16 amino acids. Germline V gene data show CDR1 as SGHRS and CDR2 as YFSETQ. The J segment lost 0 bases and the V segment lost 4 bases, leaving 5 bases of the junction unmatched. CDR3 residues: CASSVGTGSNTGELFF. As DNA, the CDR3 is TGCGCCAGCAGCGTCGGGACAGGCTCGAACACCGGGGAGCTGTTTTTT.

The J gene is TRBJ2-3, the V gene TRBV9, with D hard to call. CDR3 length equals 16 residues. CDR1 is SGDLS and CDR2 is YYNGEE in the germline V gene. Deletions cut 0 bases from V and 0 bases from J, with 11 bases between. The CDR3 bases are TGTGCCAGCAGCGTAGTGTCCAAATCAAGCACAGATACGCAGTATTTT. Translated: CASSVVSKSSTDTQYF.

The gene calls are TRBV5-1 and TRBJ1-2; D gene ambiguous. Trimming took off 4 bases at V and 3 bases at J, with 10 bases between the two ends. The CDR3 totals 13 residues. From germline, CDR1 is SGHRS and CDR2 YFSETQ. This chain's CDR3 is CASSPSRDYGYTF. CDR3 DNA: TGCGCCAGCAGCCCCTCGAGGGACTATGGCTACACCTTC.

The CDR3 coding sequence is TGCGCCAGCAGCTGGGGCCGGGACAGGGTAGTAACTAGCGGGGGTTCAGAAACCTACGAGCAGTACTTC. Translating it yields CASSWGRDRVVTSGGSETYEQYF. The chain is built from TRBV5-1 and TRBJ2-7, with TRBD2 matching over 11 bases. Trimming removed 3 bases from V and 2 bases from J; junction bases left unmatched: 28. The germline V gene has CDR1 SGHRS and CDR2 YFSETQ. The length of the CDR3 is 23 residues.

The chain uses TRBV2 and TRBJ2-1; 9 positions agree with TRBD2. The V and J ends lost 7 bases and 10 bases, in that order; junction bases with no gene match: 11. Germline V gene sequence: CDR1 SNHLY, CDR2 FYNNEI. The CDR3 contains 14 residues. For the CDR3, the DNA is TGTGCCAGCAACGTAGGCGGGGGGGCATTGGAGCAGTTCTTC. Translating gives CASNVGGGALEQFF.

V and J are TRBV5-1 and TRBJ2-7, with 7 bases identical to TRBD2. Germline CDR1 is SGHRS and CDR2 is YFSETQ. V lost 0 bases to trimming and J lost 0 bases; unmatched junction nucleotides: 6. The CDR3 is made up of 16 amino acids. CDR3 coding DNA: TGCGCCAGCAGCTTGGTCGCGGGGGATAGCTCCTACGAGCAGTACTTC. Its protein is CASSLVAGDSSYEQYF.

This sequence joins TRBV30 and TRBJ2-4, with 7 bases matching TRBD1. The CDR3 has 13 residues. Germline-derived CDR1 and CDR2 are GTSNPN and SVGIG (reference sequence). The ends lost 4 bases at V and 4 bases at J; junction bases unmatched: 4. Written as DNA, the CDR3 is TGTGCCTGGACGGACAGGCGTAAAAACATTCAGTACTTC. Residues: CAWTDRRKNIQYF. The entire variable domain, with the rest obtained from reference TRBV30 and TRBJ2-4, is as follows: SQTIHQWPATLVQPVGSPLSLECTVEGTSNPNLYWYRQAAGRGLQLLFYSVGIGQISSEVPQNLSASRPQDRQFILSSKKLLLSDSGFYLCAWTDRRKNIQYFGAGTRLSVL.

This chain connects TRBV5-4 to TRBJ2-7, with 11 bases that match TRBD1. From germline, CDR1 is SGHNT and CDR2 YYREEE (reference sequence). V was pared by 4 bases and J by 0 bases, with 3 bases of the junction left unmatched. The CDR3 extends over 15 amino acids. Written as DNA, the CDR3 is TGTGCCAGCAGCACCGGGACAGGGGGCTCCTACGAGCAGTACTTC. This sequence encodes CASSTGTGGSYEQYF.

This chain joins TRBV9 and TRBJ2-7; perhaps TRBD1 as D (7 bases). The germline V gene has CDR1 SGDLS and CDR2 YYNGEE. Trimming removed 0 bases at V and 6 bases at J, with 10 bases between. CDR3 length: 13 residues. CDR3 DNA sequence: TGTGCCAGCAGCGTAGACAGGGGAGGCGAGCAGTACTTC. It specifies CASSVDRGGEQYF.

V and J are TRBV3-1 (or the pseudogene TRBV3-2) and TRBJ2-1; D perhaps matches TRBD2 (5 bases). Germline assignment: CDR1 LGHDT and CDR2 YNNKEL (reference sequence). This CDR3 contains 12 residues. Trimming removed 4 bases at V and 11 bases at J, with 12 bases between. This CDR3 is CASSLGLMKQFF. CDR3 DNA: TGTGCCAGCAGCCTAGGACTCATGAAGCAGTTCTTC.

This chain connects TRBV7-9 to TRBJ2-3; D gene unclear. V lost 1 base, J lost 1 base, and 9 bases lay in between. This CDR3 has 15 residues. Germline CDR1 reads SEHNR; CDR2 reads FQNEAQ (reference sequence). CDR3 in amino acids: CASSLDGQGTDTQYF. CDR3 coding DNA: TGTGCCAGCAGCTTAGATGGCCAGGGCACAGATACGCAGTATTTT.

This rearrangement joins TRBV5-4 to TRBJ2-2, with 9 bases identical to TRBD1. After removal of 9 bases from V and 3 bases from J, the junction contained 6 bases not matched to a gene. This CDR3 contains 14 residues. Germline assignment: CDR1 SGHNT and CDR2 YYREEE (reference sequence). The CDR3 protein is CATGQGRYTGELFF. The CDR3 DNA follows: TGTGCCACCGGACAGGGGAGGTACACCGGGGAGCTGTTTTTT.